There are many counts of the clone carrying this TCR beta chain. This sample is drawn from a study of neurological immune-mediated disorders. This CDR3 is 15 amino acids long. V shed 0 bases, J shed 8 bases, and the junction held 9 bases outside the gene matches. Germline CDR1 and CDR2: GTSNPN and SVGIG (reference sequence). TCRdb re-analysed the 5' RACE reads in MiXCR, keeping a single row per CDR3 protein. Altogether tens of thousands of distinct CDR3 sequences are present, more than 9.5% being singletons, with the ten largest covering approximately 13%. The time point was: longitudinal time-point 2.

V gene TRBV30 combines with J gene TRBJ2-1; 8 nucleotides match TRBD2. The clonotype originates from a man aged 30 to 45 in good health. Source material: PBMCs. The CDR3 DNA reads as TGTGCCTGGAGTGTGGGGGCGGGAGGTTCGGATGAGCAGTTCTTC. This encodes CAWSVGAGGSDEQFF.